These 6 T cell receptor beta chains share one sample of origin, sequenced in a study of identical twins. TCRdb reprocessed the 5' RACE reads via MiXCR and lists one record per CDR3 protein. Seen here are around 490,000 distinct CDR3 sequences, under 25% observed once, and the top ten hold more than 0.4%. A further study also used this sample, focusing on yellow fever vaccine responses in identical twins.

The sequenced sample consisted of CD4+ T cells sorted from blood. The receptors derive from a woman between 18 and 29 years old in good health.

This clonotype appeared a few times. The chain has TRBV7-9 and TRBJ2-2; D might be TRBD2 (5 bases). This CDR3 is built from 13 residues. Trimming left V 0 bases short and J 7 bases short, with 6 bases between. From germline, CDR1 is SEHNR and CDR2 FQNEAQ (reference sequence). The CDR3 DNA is TGTGCCAGCAGCTTAGCGGAGGTCGGGGAGCTGTTTTTT. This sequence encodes CASSLAEVGELFF.

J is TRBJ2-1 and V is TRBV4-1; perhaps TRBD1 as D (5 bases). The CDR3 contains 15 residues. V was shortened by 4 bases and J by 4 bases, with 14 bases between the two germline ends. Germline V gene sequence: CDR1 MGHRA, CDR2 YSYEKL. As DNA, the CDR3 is TGCGCCAGCAGCCGAATTGGGGCTAAGTACAATGAGCAGTTCTTC. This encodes CASSRIGAKYNEQFF.

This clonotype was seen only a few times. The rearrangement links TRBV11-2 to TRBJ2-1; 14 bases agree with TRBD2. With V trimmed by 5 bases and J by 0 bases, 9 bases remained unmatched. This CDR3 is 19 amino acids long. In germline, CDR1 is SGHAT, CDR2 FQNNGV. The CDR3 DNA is TGTGCCAGCAGCCCGGCAGGGACTAGCGGGGGCCGCTCCTACAATGAGCAGTTCTTC. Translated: CASSPAGTSGGRSYNEQFF.

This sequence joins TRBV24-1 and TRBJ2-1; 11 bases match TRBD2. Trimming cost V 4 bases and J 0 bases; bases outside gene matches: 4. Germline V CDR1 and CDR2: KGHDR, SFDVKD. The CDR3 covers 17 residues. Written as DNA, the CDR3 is TGTGCCACCAGTGAAGGGACTAGCGGACCCTCCTACAATGAGCAGTTCTTC. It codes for CATSEGTSGPSYNEQFF.

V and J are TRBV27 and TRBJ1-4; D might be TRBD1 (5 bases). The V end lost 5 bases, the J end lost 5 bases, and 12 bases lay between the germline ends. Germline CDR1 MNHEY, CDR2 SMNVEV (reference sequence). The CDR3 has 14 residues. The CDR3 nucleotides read TGTGCCAGCAGTCGCTCAGGGTCCAATGAAAAACTGTTTTTT. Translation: CASSRSGSNEKLFF.

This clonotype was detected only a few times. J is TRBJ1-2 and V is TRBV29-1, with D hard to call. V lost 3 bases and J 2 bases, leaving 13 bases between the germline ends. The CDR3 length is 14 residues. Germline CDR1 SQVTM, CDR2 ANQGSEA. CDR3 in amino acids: CSVDPGGLNYGYTF. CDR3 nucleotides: TGCAGCGTTGACCCGGGAGGGCTAAACTATGGCTACACCTTC.